The next 30 T cell receptor beta chains were all read from a single sample in a study of post-analysis software for immune sequencing data. Broader study findings: Controls showed lower frequencies than patients for roughly 5 TRBV segments, and TRBV5-6, TRBV5-1 and TRBV20-1 were among these.

TCR beta cDNA libraries had unique molecular identifiers. In TCRdb, the PCR reads were re-called with MiXCR into one record per CDR3 protein. This sample carries around 190,000 distinct CDR3 sequences, over 25% of them seen once, and the ten largest clones take 3% to 4%. No antigen is known for these receptors. The sample comprised blood. These TCRs come from a girl under 18 with multiple sclerosis.

The chain couples TRBV2 to TRBJ1-1; no clear D. Trimming left V 6 bases short and J 0 bases short, with 11 bases between. The germline CDR1 and CDR2 sequences are SNHLY and FYNNEI. The CDR3 consists of 14 residues. The DNA of the CDR3 is TGTGCCAGCAGCGAATTTACAGTGAACACTGAAGCTTTCTTT. It yields the protein CASSEFTVNTEAFF. Full variable domain (outside the CDR3, taken from reference TRBV2 and TRBJ1-1): EPEVTQTPSHQVTQMGQEVILRCVPISNHLYFYWYRQILGQKVEFLVSFYNNEISEKSEIFDDQFSVERPDGSNFTLKIRSTKLEDSAMYFCASSEFTVNTEAFFGQGTRLTVV.

There are many counts of this clonotype. The rearrangement links TRBV20-1 to TRBJ2-7; 9 bases are a match to TRBD1. This CDR3 has 15 residues. The germline CDR1 and CDR2 sequences are DFQATT and SNEGSKA (reference sequence). V trimming: 0 bases; J trimming: 4 bases; junction bases outside the gene matches: 7. The CDR3 DNA reads as TGCAGTGCTAGAGAGCGGGACAGGGTGGGGTACGAGCAGTACTTC. This sequence encodes CSARERDRVGYEQYF.

Details on this clonotype: A clone one base away is much larger, so this may be a read error. This sequence joins TRBV29-1 and TRBJ2-7; 12 bases are shared with TRBD2. This CDR3 region has 14 residues. Germline V gene data show CDR1 as SQVTM and CDR2 as ANQGSEA. Here the CDR3 reads CSVSWTSGAYGQYF. Here the CDR3 DNA reads TGCAGCGTTTCATGGACTAGCGGGGCCTACGGGCAGTACTTC.

The sample holds a few counts of this clonotype. V and J are TRBV25-1 and TRBJ1-5; 9 nucleotides line up with TRBD1. CDR1 MGHDK and CDR2 SYGVNS come from the germline V gene. The CDR3 has 14 residues. J gave up 7 bases and V 6 bases, and 7 bases lay outside the gene matches. The CDR3 DNA sequence: TGTGCCAGCAGCGAGCCCGGACAGGGGCAGCCCCAGCATTTT. Protein sequence: CASSEPGQGQPQHF.

In the case of this clonotype: This may come from a read error, since a much larger clone is one base off. The chain couples TRBV28 to TRBJ2-4; D call uncertain. The ends were cut back, 6 bases at V and 5 bases at J, with 5 bases in the middle. The germline gives CDR1 MDHEN, CDR2 SYDVKM. The CDR3 runs to 11 residues. DNA of the CDR3: TGTGCCAGCAGGTACGAAAACATTCAGTACTTC. It codes for CASRYENIQYF. Full variable domain (remainder filled in from reference TRBV28 and TRBJ2-4): DVKVTQSSRYLVKRTGEKVFLECVQDMDHENMFWYRQDPGLGLRLIYFSYDVKMKEKGDIPEGYSVSREKKERFSLILESASTNQTSMYLCASRYENIQYFGAGTRLSVL.

In its sample, this clonotype was seen a few times. This chain joins TRBV11-2 and TRBJ2-5; the D gene could be TRBD1 or TRBD2 (6 bases each). This CDR3 is 15 amino acids long. Germline CDR1 reads SGHAT; CDR2 reads FQNNGV. Trimming pared 1 base from V and 5 bases from J, leaving 14 bases between. The CDR3 loop is CASSLVWGAGETQYF. Written as DNA, the CDR3 is TGTGCCAGCAGCTTAGTCTGGGGGGCCGGGGAGACCCAGTACTTC.

This sequence joins TRBV20-1 and TRBJ2-7; D is perhaps TRBD1 (5 bases). The germline gives CDR1 DFQATT, CDR2 SNEGSKA (reference sequence). The CDR3 contains 14 residues. V was clipped by 5 bases and J by 0 bases, with 14 bases between them. The CDR3 DNA is TGCAGTGCTGAACCGGACACAAACTCCTACGAGCAGTACTTC. It yields the protein CSAEPDTNSYEQYF.

J is TRBJ2-3 and V is TRBV28; the D is unclear. V was shortened by 1 base and J by 6 bases, with 14 bases between the two germline ends. CDR1 is MDHEN, CDR2 SYDVKM, per germline. This CDR3 spans 15 amino acids. The CDR3 DNA reads as TGTGCCAGCAGTTTATCGCTCATCGCGAGTGATACGCAGTATTTT. Residues: CASSLSLIASDTQYF.

The CDR3 bases are TGTGCCAGCAGGAAACAGGAATACAATGAGCAGTTCTTC. This encodes CASRKQEYNEQFF. The rearrangement links TRBV2 to TRBJ2-1, with D possibly TRBD1 on 5 matching bases. Germline V gives CDR1 SNHLY, CDR2 FYNNEI. This CDR3 region has 13 residues. V was clipped by 6 bases and J by 4 bases, with 10 bases between them.

The J gene is TRBJ2-7, the V gene TRBV29-1; no reliable D call. There are 13 residues in the CDR3. Germline CDR1 reads SQVTM; CDR2 reads ANQGSEA. Trimming removed 0 bases at V and 10 bases at J, with 16 bases between. The CDR3 reads CSVEDPAASIQYF. DNA for the CDR3: TGCAGCGTTGAAGATCCCGCTGCCTCTATTCAGTACTTC.

This clonotype appeared many times. The chain recombines TRBV7-2 with TRBJ2-5; 9 positions agree with TRBD2. The germline CDR1 and CDR2 sequences are SGHTA and FQGNSA. The CDR3 is 14 residues long. Trimming removed 6 bases from V and 13 bases from J; junction bases left unmatched: 15. As DNA, the CDR3 is TGTGCCAGCAGTCCTCCGGGACTAGCTGGGATCGGGTACTTC. Its protein is CASSPPGLAGIGYF.

The V gene is TRBV11-2, the J gene TRBJ2-7; D remains ambiguous. V was shortened by 3 bases and J by 3 bases, with 9 bases between the two germline ends. The CDR3 is 13 residues long. In germline, CDR1 is SGHAT, CDR2 FQNNGV. Here the CDR3 reads CASSFPDRYEQYF. In nucleotides, the CDR3 is TGTGCCAGCAGCTTCCCGGACCGCTACGAGCAGTACTTC.

This clonotype was detected a few times. This chain links TRBV5-6 with TRBJ1-5; 7 nucleotides match TRBD1. The CDR3 consists of 16 residues. The V segment lost 7 bases and the J segment 0 bases; nucleotides outside the gene matches: 10. CDR1 is SGHDT and CDR2 is YYEEEE in the germline V gene. The CDR3 DNA reads as TGTGCCAGCGCTTCCAGACAGGGAGGTAGCAATCAGCCCCAGCATTTT. Translated, it gives CASASRQGGSNQPQHF.

In its sample, this clonotype was seen a few times. The J gene is TRBJ2-7, the V gene TRBV10-3; tentative D call: TRBD1 (6 bases). The V end lost 6 bases, the J end lost 3 bases, and 18 bases lay between the germline ends. Germline V CDR1 and CDR2: ENHRY, SYGVKD. The CDR3 has 15 amino acids. CDR3 loop: CAIRAEDSWFYEQYF. As DNA, the CDR3 is TGTGCCATCAGGGCGGAGGACAGCTGGTTCTACGAGCAGTACTTC.

To note about this clonotype: It may be a read error: a sequence one base away is much more abundant. This chain uses TRBV4-2 with TRBJ2-3, with a tentative D call TRBD2 (7 bases). Trimming removed 1 base at V and 5 bases at J, with 10 bases between. Germline V gene sequence: CDR1 LGHNA, CDR2 YNFKEQ. This CDR3 contains 14 residues. DNA for the CDR3: TGTGCCAGCAGCCAAGCGGGGGGCATAGATACGCAGTATTTT. Protein sequence: CASSQAGGIDTQYF.

This clonotype appeared many times. The chain carries TRBV29-1 and TRBJ2-5; D possibly corresponds to TRBD1 (6 bases). This CDR3 is built from 12 residues. Trimming took 0 bases from V and 4 from J, leaving 6 bases between them. CDR1 and CDR2 (germline): SQVTM, ANQGSEA. In DNA form, the CDR3 reads TGCAGCGTTGAAGAGGGGGCAGAGACCCAGTACTTC. This encodes CSVEEGAETQYF.

The chain has TRBV2 and TRBJ2-1; 9 bases map to TRBD2. In germline, CDR1 is SNHLY, CDR2 FYNNEI. After removal of 5 bases from V and 7 bases from J, the junction contained 6 bases not matched to a gene. The CDR3 is 14 residues long. The CDR3: CASSPGLAENEQFF. The CDR3 DNA reads as TGTGCCAGCAGTCCGGGACTAGCAGAAAATGAGCAGTTCTTC.

The chain links TRBV28 to TRBJ2-5; TRBD1 might be the D (5 bases). CDR3 size: 14 residues. V lost 7 bases and J 7 bases, leaving 19 bases between the germline ends. Germline CDR1 and CDR2: MDHEN and SYDVKM. CDR3 loop: CASIGQLGLGTQYF. CDR3 sequence (DNA): TGTGCCAGCATTGGCCAACTGGGGCTGGGGACCCAGTACTTC.

Remarks on this clonotype: A single base separates this from a much larger clone, so it may be a read error. This chain uses TRBV5-1 with TRBJ2-3; D might be TRBD1 (5 bases). Per the germline V gene, CDR1 is SGHRS and CDR2 is YFSETQ. The CDR3 has 12 amino acids. CDR3 amino acids: CTSTAQADTQYF. The CDR3 DNA reads TGCACCAGCACAGCACAGGCAGATACGCAGTATTTT.

V and J are TRBV10-3 and TRBJ2-7, with 8 bases matching TRBD2. Germline values: CDR1 ENHRY, CDR2 SYGVKD. The J segment lost 2 bases and the V segment lost 3 bases, leaving 9 bases of the junction unmatched. CDR3 size: 16 residues. CDR3 in DNA: TGTGCCATCAGTGACCCGGGAGGGAGGGAACCCTACGAGCAGTACTTC. This gives the protein CAISDPGGREPYEQYF.

This chain links TRBV5-1 with TRBJ1-1; TRBD1 might be the D (6 bases). Germline CDR1 and CDR2: SGHRS and YFSETQ. The V end lost 2 bases, the J end lost 11 bases, and 13 bases lay between the germline ends. The CDR3 has 12 residues. The CDR3 here is CASSLGDKGAFF. In DNA form, the CDR3 reads TGCGCCAGCAGCTTAGGGGACAAGGGCGCTTTCTTT.

The chain carries TRBV12-3 or TRBV12-4 and TRBJ2-7; D is uncertain. CDR3 length equals 13 residues. V lost 6 bases and J 7 bases, leaving 16 bases between the germline ends. CDR3 DNA sequence: TGTGCCAGCAGACTTCCCCTCCATGAGGAGCAGTACTTC. Translation gives CASRLPLHEEQYF.

With regard to this clonotype: It may be a read error: a sequence one base away is much more abundant. The chain carries TRBV6-6 and TRBJ2-1; 7 bases are a match to TRBD2. This CDR3 region has 15 residues. The V gene's germline CDR1 is MNHNY and CDR2 SVGAGI (reference sequence). CDR3 sequence: CTSSYGAGVGNEQFF. The CDR3 DNA reads as TGTACCAGCAGTTACGGGGCGGGAGTGGGAAATGAGCAGTTCTTC.

The chain carries TRBV4-3 and TRBJ2-7; 12 nucleotides match TRBD2. Germline-derived CDR1 and CDR2 are LGHNA and YSLEER. The CDR3 extends over 15 amino acids. The junction had 13 bases not matched to a gene; V was cut back by 4 bases and J by 12 bases. The CDR3: CASSLTSGRGETLYF. DNA of the CDR3: TGCGCCAGCAGCCTGACTAGCGGGAGAGGAGAGACCCTGTACTTC.

A word on this clonotype: A much more abundant neighbour one base away suggests this may be a read error. The J gene is TRBJ2-5, the V gene TRBV29-1; TRBD1 might be the D (5 bases). The better agreement between TRBJ2-1 and the DNA end casts doubt on the J call. The germline V gene encodes CDR1 SQVTM and CDR2 ANQGSEA. There are 11 residues in the CDR3. The CDR3 region is CSGGGQETQFF. The DNA for the CDR3 is TGCAGCGGGGGCGGCCAAGAGACCCAGTTCTTC.

V is TRBV28 and J is TRBJ1-5, with 7 bases aligning to TRBD1. Germline-derived CDR1 and CDR2 are MDHEN and SYDVKM. CDR3 length: 14 residues. Trimming removed 6 bases from V and 7 bases from J; junction bases left unmatched: 9. The CDR3 protein is CASRPRGQGQPQHF. The CDR3 DNA is TGTGCCAGCAGACCTAGGGGGCAGGGGCAGCCCCAGCATTTT.

This clonotype appeared many times. This chain connects TRBV7-8 to TRBJ1-2; tentatively, D is TRBD1 (6 bases). V gave up 5 bases and J gave up 8 bases, with 15 bases separating them. The CDR3 is 13 amino acids. CDR1 SGHVS and CDR2 FQNEAQ come from the germline V gene. The CDR3 region is CASSIVRGRGYTF. The CDR3 bases are TGTGCCAGCAGCATTGTTCGGGGGCGCGGCTACACCTTC.

The V gene is TRBV6-5, the J gene TRBJ2-7; TRBD1 or TRBD2 may be the D gene (5 bases each). V lost 6 bases and J 1 base, leaving 16 bases between the germline ends. The CDR3 consists of 15 residues. Germline values: CDR1 MNHEY, CDR2 SVGAGI. CDR3 loop: CASRPSGTKSYEQYF. DNA for the CDR3: TGTGCCAGCAGACCTTCCGGGACGAAATCCTACGAGCAGTACTTC.

This clonotype appeared a few times. V and J are TRBV7-9 and TRBJ2-4; tentatively, D is TRBD1 (7 bases). Per germline, CDR1 SEHNR and CDR2 FQNEAQ (reference sequence). Trimming shortened V by 1 base and J by 8 bases, and 12 bases separated the two germline ends. The CDR3 has 14 amino acids. CDR3 loop: CASSLGQGGDIQYF. In DNA form, the CDR3 reads TGTGCCAGCAGCTTAGGACAGGGCGGGGACATTCAGTACTTC. Looking up the rest from reference TRBV7-9 and TRBJ2-4 gives the full variable domain: DTGVSQNPRHKITKRGQNVTFRCDPISEHNRLYWYRQTLGQGPEFLTYFQNEAQLEKSRLLSDRFSAERPKGSFSTLEIQRTEQGDSAMYLCASSLGQGGDIQYFGAGTRLSVL.

The rearrangement joins TRBV28 to TRBJ1-2; 7 nucleotides line up with TRBD1. The CDR3 consists of 11 residues. Trimming at V came to 4 bases and at J to 8 bases, leaving 1 base not matched to a gene. The germline V gene encodes CDR1 MDHEN and CDR2 SYDVKM. The DNA for the CDR3 is TGTGCCAGCAGTTACAGGGGAGGCTACACCTTC. This sequence encodes CASSYRGGYTF.